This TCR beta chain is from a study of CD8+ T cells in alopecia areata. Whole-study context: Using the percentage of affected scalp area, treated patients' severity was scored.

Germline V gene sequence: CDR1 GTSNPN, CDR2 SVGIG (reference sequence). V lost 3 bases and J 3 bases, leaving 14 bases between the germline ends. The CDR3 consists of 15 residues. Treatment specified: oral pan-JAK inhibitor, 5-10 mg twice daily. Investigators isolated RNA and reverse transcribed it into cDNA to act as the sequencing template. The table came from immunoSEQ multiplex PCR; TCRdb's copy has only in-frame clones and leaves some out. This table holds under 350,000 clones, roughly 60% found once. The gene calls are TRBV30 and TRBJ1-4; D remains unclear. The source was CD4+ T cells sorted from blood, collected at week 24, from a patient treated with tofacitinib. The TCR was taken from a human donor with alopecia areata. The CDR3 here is CAWSVPWSSNEKLFF. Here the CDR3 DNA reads TGTGCCTGGAGCGTTCCTTGGAGTTCTAATGAAAAACTGTTTTTT.